The 22 T cell receptor beta chains reported below all come from one sample, sequenced in a study of T cell responses to AZD1222 COVID-19 vaccine (dated by TCRdb to the early 2020s). The library relied on the immunoSEQ multiplex PCR assay. Here the immuneACCESS table is served through TCRdb, limited to in-frame sequences with V and J called. Missing clones are a known gap in these copies; in checked studies unresolved V genes cover under half, and the rest lacks a known reason. For this sample there are approximately 150,000 clones; 94% appear just once. The ten largest clones add up to roughly 1.3% of the sample. What the time point label conveys for this sample: baseline before first vaccination. The sequencing here drew on peripheral blood, taken on day 0 of AZD1222 vaccination. The source is an adult in good health.

The chain joins TRBV5-1 to TRBJ2-3, with a tentative D call TRBD1 (6 bases). Germline V CDR1 and CDR2: SGHRS, YFSETQ. The V gene lost 4 bases and the J gene lost 0 bases, with 9 bases spanning the gap. The CDR3 consists of 14 residues. The CDR3 here is CASSQGQSTDTQYF. The CDR3 nucleotides are TGCGCCAGCAGCCAAGGACAGAGCACAGATACGCAGTATTTT.

The genes are TRBV5-1 and TRBJ2-3, with D uncertain. The CDR3 extends over 15 amino acids. V lost 7 bases to trimming and J lost 1 base, with 16 bases between them. CDR1 is SGHRS, CDR2 YFSETQ, per germline. CDR3 loop: CASGPRAAGTDTQYF. The CDR3 DNA reads as TGCGCCAGCGGGCCTAGGGCGGCGGGCACAGATACGCAGTATTTT.

J is TRBJ2-5 and V is TRBV5-1; perhaps TRBD2 as D (6 bases). The CDR3 extends over 15 amino acids. CDR1 and CDR2 from the germline V gene are SGHRS and YFSETQ. V was pared by 3 bases and J by 7 bases, with 19 bases between. The CDR3: CASSSSGGAGRTQYF. The CDR3 DNA follows: TGCGCCAGCAGCTCCTCCGGCGGGGCTGGTAGGACCCAGTACTTC.

The J gene is TRBJ1-3, the V gene TRBV6-6, with unresolved D. The CDR3 extends over 15 amino acids. CDR1 is MNHNY, CDR2 SVGAGI, per germline (reference sequence). V was clipped by 5 bases and J by 2 bases, with 13 bases between them. CDR3: CASSPFHSPGNTIYF. Written as DNA, the CDR3 is TGTGCCAGCAGTCCCTTCCACAGCCCTGGAAACACCATATATTTT.

This chain joins TRBV23-1 and TRBJ2-2; D is undetermined. TRBV23-1 is identified as an open reading frame with a role that is uncertain. The CDR3 spans 15 residues. The germline V and J ends were trimmed by 3 bases and 1 base, with 9 bases remaining between them. The CDR3 reads CASSHQLKNTGELFF. CDR3 nucleotides: TGCGCCAGCAGTCATCAACTAAAGAACACCGGGGAGCTGTTTTTT.

CDR3 coding DNA: TGCACCAGCAGCCAAGATCCCGCGGGGCAGTCGAACACCGGGGAGCTGTTTTTT. The encoded protein is CTSSQDPAGQSNTGELFF. The rearrangement links TRBV1 to TRBJ2-2; the DNA was not used to check the table's D call, TRBD2. TRBV1 is described as a pseudogene. There are 18 residues in the CDR3.

This clone was seen once. This rearrangement joins TRBV7-9 to TRBJ1-4, with D possibly being TRBD1 (6 bases). This CDR3 region has 15 residues. Germline V gene data show CDR1 as SEHNR and CDR2 as FQNEAQ (reference sequence). Trimming pared 6 bases from V and 5 bases from J, leaving 16 bases between. CDR3 nucleotide sequence: TGTGCCAGCAGTCCCCCTCGGCAGGGGAATGAAAAACTGTTTTTT. It yields the protein CASSPPRQGNEKLFF.

This rearrangement joins TRBV7-9 to TRBJ1-2; maybe TRBD1 (6 bases). The CDR3 is 14 amino acids. V was clipped by 4 bases and J by 7 bases, with 16 bases between them. Germline CDR1 and CDR2: SEHNR and FQNEAQ (reference sequence). The CDR3 spells CASSSQTRGGGYTF. CDR3 bases: TGTGCCAGCAGCTCCCAAACCAGGGGAGGTGGCTACACCTTC.

The CDR3 bases are TGTGCCAGCAGTACCTCGGGATCCTTCTTGGATACGCAGTATTTT. Residues: CASSTSGSFLDTQYF. The V gene is TRBV28, the J gene TRBJ2-3; a weak D match, TRBD2 (5 bases). Germline V gene lookup returns CDR1 MDHEN and CDR2 SYDVKM. The CDR3 contains 15 residues. Trimming removed 5 bases at V and 6 bases at J, with 18 bases between.

The J gene is TRBJ2-1, the V gene TRBV10-3; 7 bases map to TRBD1. The CDR3 totals 14 residues. The J segment lost 8 bases and the V segment lost 8 bases, leaving 12 bases of the junction unmatched. Per the germline V gene, CDR1 is ENHRY and CDR2 is SYGVKD. This CDR3 reads CAISSPGDRDEQFF. As DNA, the CDR3 is TGTGCCATCTCGTCACCAGGCGACAGGGATGAGCAGTTCTTC.

V usage is TRBV19 and J usage is TRBJ2-1, with a possible D match to TRBD1 (5 bases). Germline V CDR1 and CDR2: LNHDA, SQIVND (reference sequence). V was cut by 4 bases and J by 0 bases, with 10 bases left in between. CDR3 length: 15 amino acids. The CDR3 coding sequence is TGTGCCAGTAGTACAGACAGACGCTCCTACAATGAGCAGTTCTTC. It specifies CASSTDRRSYNEQFF. The entire variable domain, with the rest obtained from reference TRBV19 and TRBJ2-1, is as follows: DGGITQSPKYLFRKEGQNVTLSCEQNLNHDAMYWYRQDPGQGLRLIYYSQIVNDFQKGDIAEGYSVSREKKESFPLTVTSAQKNPTAFYLCASSTDRRSYNEQFFGPGTRLTVL.

V and J are TRBV19 and TRBJ1-2, with TRBD1 matching over 10 bases. Germline lookup yields CDR1 LNHDA and CDR2 SQIVND (reference sequence). The ends lost 10 bases at V and 1 base at J; junction bases unmatched: 6. The CDR3 contains 14 residues. In DNA form, the CDR3 reads TGTGCCACCTTGGGGGACAGGGGTAACTATGGCTACACCTTC. It yields the protein CATLGDRGNYGYTF. The whole variable domain, remainder taken from reference TRBV19 and TRBJ1-2, is DGGITQSPKYLFRKEGQNVTLSCEQNLNHDAMYWYRQDPGQGLRLIYYSQIVNDFQKGDIAEGYSVSREKKESFPLTVTSAQKNPTAFYLCATLGDRGNYGYTFGSGTRLTVV.

This chain uses TRBV4-3 with TRBJ2-5; D remains unclear. The CDR3 has 13 residues. The germline gives CDR1 LGHNA, CDR2 YSLEER. V lost 4 bases and J 1 base, leaving 7 bases between the germline ends. The CDR3 region has the DNA TGCGCCAGCAGCCTGGGAATCCAAGAGACCCAGTACTTC. This translates into CASSLGIQETQYF.

V usage is TRBV5-1 and J usage is TRBJ2-5; D remains ambiguous. Germline lookup yields CDR1 SGHRS and CDR2 YFSETQ. CDR3 length: 14 residues. V was clipped by 0 bases and J by 3 bases, with 9 bases between them. The CDR3 sequence: CASSLGGLEETQYF. The CDR3 DNA is TGCGCCAGCAGCTTGGGTGGGCTAGAAGAGACCCAGTACTTC.

This clone was picked up a small number of times. This chain links TRBV25-1 with TRBJ1-3; the match to TRBD1 covers 8 bases. From germline, CDR1 is MGHDK and CDR2 SYGVNS. The ends lost 5 bases at V and 7 bases at J; junction bases unmatched: 10. The CDR3 extends over 15 amino acids. The CDR3 is CASSPGQGDVNTIYF. The CDR3, as DNA: TGTGCCAGCAGTCCCGGACAGGGTGATGTGAACACCATATATTTT.

This chain connects TRBV5-1 to TRBJ2-4, with 10 bases lining up with TRBD1. Germline V gene lookup returns CDR1 SGHRS and CDR2 YFSETQ. The CDR3 totals 19 residues. The V gene end was trimmed by 4 bases and the J gene end by 0 bases; junction bases not matched to a gene: 13. CDR3 residues: CASSGGRDRGHLAKNIQYF. In DNA form, the CDR3 reads TGCGCCAGCAGCGGGGGCCGGGACAGGGGTCATCTAGCCAAAAACATTCAGTACTTC.

The rearrangement joins TRBV7-9 to TRBJ1-2, with 10 bases that match TRBD1. The CDR3 sequence is 11 residues long. V shed 5 bases, J shed 12 bases, and the junction held 3 bases outside the gene matches. Germline V gene sequence: CDR1 SEHNR, CDR2 FQNEAQ (reference sequence). The CDR3 region is CASSQGQGNTF. CDR3 DNA: TGTGCCAGCAGCCAGGGACAGGGGAACACCTTC.

The V call is TRBV10-2, the J call TRBJ1-1, with D possibly TRBD1 on 6 matching bases. The CDR3 runs to 16 residues. V lost 3 bases and J 3 bases, leaving 17 bases between the germline ends. The germline V gene encodes CDR1 WSHSY and CDR2 SAAADI. The CDR3 region has the DNA TGCGCCAGCAGTGACGGAAACGGCAGGGGTCACACTGAAGCTTTCTTT. Amino acids: CASSDGNGRGHTEAFF.

This sequence joins TRBV6-2 or TRBV6-3 and TRBJ2-5; D may match TRBD1 or TRBD2 (6 bases each). This CDR3 contains 18 residues. With 0 bases removed from V and 4 bases from J, the gap between germline ends came to 21 bases. Germline V CDR1 and CDR2: MNHEY, SVGEGT. The CDR3 sequence is CASSYSGKLEGGGETQYF. In DNA, the CDR3 is TGTGCCAGCAGTTACTCGGGGAAACTGGAGGGGGGAGGAGAGACCCAGTACTTC.

The chain joins TRBV6-5 to TRBJ1-5; D is possibly TRBD1 (6 bases). Trimming removed 0 bases from V and 3 bases from J, with 9 bases in between. The CDR3 length is 15 residues. The V gene's germline CDR1 is MNHEY and CDR2 SVGAGI. The chain's CDR3 is CASSYSTGPNQPQHF. CDR3 DNA sequence: TGTGCCAGCAGTTACTCCACAGGGCCCAATCAGCCCCAGCATTTT.

The rearrangement uses TRBV4-3 and TRBJ1-1, with D uncertain. Between the trimmed V and J ends, which lost 4 bases and 6 bases, there was a span of 12 bases. This CDR3 spans 13 amino acids. CDR1 and CDR2 from the germline V gene are LGHNA and YSLEER. The DNA of the CDR3 is TGCGCCAGCAGCCGGGATGACGTAGCTGAAGCTTTCTTT. This sequence encodes CASSRDDVAEAFF.

V gene TRBV5-4 combines with J gene TRBJ2-1, with D unresolved. Germline CDR1 reads SGHNT; CDR2 reads YYREEE (reference sequence). CDR3 length: 12 residues. The V and J ends lost 2 bases and 6 bases respectively, with 6 bases between them. In DNA, the CDR3 is TGTGCCAGCAGCTTTTGGGGCAATGAGCAGTTCTTC. Translating it yields CASSFWGNEQFF.